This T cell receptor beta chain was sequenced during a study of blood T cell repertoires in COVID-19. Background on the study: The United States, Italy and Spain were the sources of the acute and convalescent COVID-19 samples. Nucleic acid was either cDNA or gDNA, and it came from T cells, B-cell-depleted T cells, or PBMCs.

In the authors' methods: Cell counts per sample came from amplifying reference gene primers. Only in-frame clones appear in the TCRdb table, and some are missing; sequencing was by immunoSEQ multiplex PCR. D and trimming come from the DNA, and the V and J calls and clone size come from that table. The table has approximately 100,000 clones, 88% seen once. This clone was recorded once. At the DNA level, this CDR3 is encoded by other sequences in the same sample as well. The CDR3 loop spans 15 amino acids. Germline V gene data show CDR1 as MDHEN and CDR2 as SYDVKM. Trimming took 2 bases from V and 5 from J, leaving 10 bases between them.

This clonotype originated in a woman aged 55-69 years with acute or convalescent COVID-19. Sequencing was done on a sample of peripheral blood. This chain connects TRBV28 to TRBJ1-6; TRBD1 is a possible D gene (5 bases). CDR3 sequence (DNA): TGTGCCAGCAGTTTAGGCGACAGAGATAATTCACCCCTCCACTTT. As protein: CASSLGDRDNSPLHF.